A selection of T cell receptor beta chains follows, all from one sample in a study of vaccination and CD4 T cells after COVID-19. TCRdb reanalysed the PCR reads using MiXCR and keeps one entry per CDR3 protein. The sample shows almost 25,000 distinct CDR3 sequences, 62% of them seen only once. The antigens of these receptors remain unknown. What was sequenced was CD4+ T cells from blood, cultured in vitro. The receptor source for this set is a human donor who had recovered from COVID-19. The CDR3 runs from the conserved cysteine through the conserved F or W. The D gene is left open where the match is weak. Rows may omit the clone size; those that give it use once, few, many or a size class.

V	D	J	size	DNA	CDR3
TRBV24-1	TRBD1	TRBJ2-7	once	TGTGCCACCAGTGATTGGGGACAGGGTCGGTCCTACGAGCAGTACTTC	CATSDWGQGRSYEQYF
TRBV6-1	-	TRBJ1-5	-	TGTGCCAGCAGGCAAAGCGGAACGAACAATCAGCCCCAGCATTTT	CASRQSGTNNQPQHF
TRBV20-1	-	TRBJ1-3	-	TGCAGTGCGACCGACCGTCAGGTCGGAAACACCATATATTTT	CSATDRQVGNTIYF
TRBV6-1	-	TRBJ1-1	-	TGTGCCAGTTCACCATTGAGGGTTCTGAACACTGAAGCTTTCTTT	CASSPLRVLNTEAFF
TRBV15	-	TRBJ2-5	-	TGTGCCACCAGCAGAGGGGAACGGGGGAGAAAGACCCAGTACTTC	CATSRGERGRKTQYF
TRBV20-1	-	TRBJ1-6	few	TGCAGTGCTAGAGAGCCGGGCCCATATAATTCACCCCTCCACTTT	CSAREPGPYNSPLHF
TRBV6-5	-	TRBJ2-2	few	TGTGCCAGCAGTTATACCGGGACACCGAACACCGGGGAGCTGTTTTTT	CASSYTGTPNTGELFF
TRBV29-1	TRBD1	TRBJ1-5	-	TGCAGCGTTCAGGGGGCGCGAGGTCAGCCCCAGCATTTT	CSVQGARGQPQHF
TRBV5-1	-	TRBJ2-7	-	TGCGCCAGCAGCTTTATCGGGAGCGCTTACGAGCAGTACTTC	CASSFIGSAYEQYF
TRBV20-1	TRBD1	TRBJ2-5	-	TGCAGTGCCCCCGGGACAGGGCTGGAGACCCAGTACTTC	CSAPGTGLETQYF
TRBV30	TRBD1	TRBJ1-2	-	TGTGCCTGGAGGCGCTGGCAGGGGGCTGTGGACTATGGCTACACCTTC	CAWRRWQGAVDYGYTF
TRBV7-6	-	TRBJ1-6	-	TGTGCCAGCAGCTTGGCTGGTGGGGGTCCTAGCTCCTATAATTCACCCCTCCACTTT	CASSLAGGGPSSYNSPLHF
TRBV7-2	-	TRBJ2-5	once	TGTGCCAGCAGCCGAACCCGCATAATTAATCGGGAGACCCAGTACTTC	CASSRTRIINRETQYF
TRBV6-5	-	TRBJ2-7	-	TGTGCCAGCAGTTACGGGGACATTTCCTACGAGCAGTACTTC	CASSYGDISYEQYF
TRBV7-2	-	TRBJ1-5	-	TGTGCCAGCAGCTTACAGAGGGACCAGCCCCAGCATTTT	CASSLQRDQPQHF
TRBV10-3	-	TRBJ1-2	-	TGTGCCATCAGTGAGTCAACAGGTCAATGGCAGGGCTACACCTTC	CAISESTGQWQGYTF
TRBV7-6	TRBD2	TRBJ2-1	-	TGTGCCAGCAGCTTACTGACTAGCGGGAGGGCCTTCCCCCATGAGCAGTTCTTC	CASSLLTSGRAFPHEQFF
TRBV10-1	TRBD2	TRBJ2-3	-	TGCGCCAGCACACTGCGGGGGGGCGGGCAAGATACGCAGTATTTT	CASTLRGGGQDTQYF
TRBV10-3	-	TRBJ1-5	few	TGTGCCATCAGGGGGGACCTCAATCAGCCCCAGCATTTT	CAIRGDLNQPQHF
TRBV19	-	TRBJ2-7	-	TGTGCCAGTAGTATAGCCGGAGAGGGCTCCTACGAGCAGTACTTC	CASSIAGEGSYEQYF
TRBV6-2/TRBV6-3	TRBD2	TRBJ2-1	-	TGTGCCAGCAGTTACGGGAGGGGCGGGAGGGGGTTCGGTGAGCGGTTCTTC	CASSYGRGGRGFGERFF
TRBV18	-	TRBJ1-2	-	TGTGCCAGCTCACCACCGGGCAGGCCATATGGCTACACCTTC	CASSPPGRPYGYTF
TRBV19	TRBD1	TRBJ1-6	once	TGTGCCAGTAGTCCCCGGACAGGGGCGGATTCACCCCTCCACTTT	CASSPRTGADSPLHF
TRBV30	-	TRBJ1-2	-	TGTGCCTGGACGGTCGGGGGAACGGGTAGCGGCTACACCTTC	CAWTVGGTGSGYTF
TRBV6-2/TRBV6-3	-	TRBJ2-3	-	TGTGCCAGCAGTTATGGGATAGTACGCACAGATACGCAGTATTTT	CASSYGIVRTDTQYF
TRBV28	-	TRBJ2-5	-	TGTGCCAGCAGTCTCTACAGTGCCCTAGAGACCCAGTACTTC	CASSLYSALETQYF
TRBV6-4	-	TRBJ2-3	-	TGTGCCAGCAGACCTAGCGCCACAGATACGCAGTATTTT	CASRPSATDTQYF
TRBV7-2	TRBD1	TRBJ1-1	few	TGTGCCAGCAGCTCGGGACAGATGAACACTGAAGCTTTCTTT	CASSSGQMNTEAFF
TRBV6-1	-	TRBJ1-1	-	TGTGCCAGCAGCACCCCGGGAGCGATTGAGACACCTTACACTGAAGCTTTCTTT	CASSTPGAIETPYTEAFF
TRBV20-1	TRBD1	TRBJ1-5	-	TGCAGTGCCCACCGACAGGGGGGTTCGCAGCCCCAGCATTTT	CSAHRQGGSQPQHF
TRBV7-9	-	TRBJ1-5	-	TGTGCCAGCAGCTTCAGCAATCAGCCCCAGCATTTT	CASSFSNQPQHF
TRBV12-3/TRBV12-4	TRBD1	TRBJ1-1	-	TGTGCCAGCAGTCTCCCGAGGACAGGTATGAACACTGAAGCTTTCTTT	CASSLPRTGMNTEAFF
TRBV27	TRBD1	TRBJ2-3	-	TGTGCCAGCAGTTTACAGGGGGCTGGCACAGATACGCAGTATTTT	CASSLQGAGTDTQYF
TRBV6-1	TRBD1	TRBJ2-5	-	TGTGCCAGCAGAGAATCCGGGACAGAGCTCCGAGAGACCCAGTACTTC	CASRESGTELRETQYF
TRBV7-9	-	TRBJ1-3	-	TGTGCCAGCAGCTTAGTTGGACCCCGGGTATATTTT	CASSLVGPRVYF
TRBV6-2/TRBV6-3	TRBD1	TRBJ1-2	-	TGTGCCAGCAGGCCACAGGGGGCCTCCTATGGCTACACCTTC	CASRPQGASYGYTF
TRBV28	TRBD1	TRBJ1-2	-	TGTGCCAGCACCAAAACCGGGACAGGCCTCTATGGCTACACCTTC	CASTKTGTGLYGYTF
TRBV7-9	TRBD1	TRBJ1-5	-	TGTGCCAGCAGCAAAACAGGGGGTCTGCAGCCCCAGCATTTT	CASSKTGGLQPQHF
TRBV19	-	TRBJ2-2	-	TGTGCCAGTAGCAAAATACCAAGGGCCGGGGAGCTGTTTTTT	CASSKIPRAGELFF
TRBV20-1	-	TRBJ2-2	-	TGCAGTGCCCCAAGGCGACCTGCGAACACCGGGGAGCTGTTTTTT	CSAPRRPANTGELFF
TRBV7-2	-	TRBJ2-2	-	TGTGCCAGCAGCTTTGGGGGCGCCGGTGACACCGGGGAGCTGTTTTTT	CASSFGGAGDTGELFF
TRBV19	-	TRBJ1-2	-	TGTGCCAGTAGCCTATTCGAGGGGTACGGCTACACCTTC	CASSLFEGYGYTF
TRBV7-9	TRBD1	TRBJ2-5	few	TGTGCCAGCAGCTTTCTTACAGGGGTGGAGACCCAGTACTTC	CASSFLTGVETQYF
TRBV2	-	TRBJ1-1	once	TGTGCCAGCAGCGCCGGGACAAGGAACACTGAAGCTTTCTTT	CASSAGTRNTEAFF
TRBV6-1	-	TRBJ1-3	-	TGTGCCAGCGGGGCGATAGGGTCTGGTAACACCATATATTTT	CASGAIGSGNTIYF
TRBV2	-	TRBJ1-2	-	TGTGCCAGCAGGAATAACAGGGAAAATGTCTATGGCTACACCTTC	CASRNNRENVYGYTF
TRBV11-3	-	TRBJ2-1	-	TGTGCCAGCAGCTTAGGGACTAACGGGATTAATGAGCAGTTCTTC	CASSLGTNGINEQFF
TRBV20-1	-	TRBJ1-1	-	TGCAGTGCTAGACGGGGGAACACTGAAGCTTTCTTT	CSARRGNTEAFF
TRBV10-3	-	TRBJ1-3	-	TGTGCCATCAGTGAGAGCCCGGTCTCTACTGGAAACACCATATATTTT	CAISESPVSTGNTIYF